The 3 T cell receptor beta chains reported below all come from one sample, sequenced in a study of cytomegalovirus exposure and HLA in healthy donors. The primer mix had 60 Vbeta and 13 Jbeta primers. The table came from immunoSEQ multiplex PCR; TCRdb's copy has only in-frame clones and leaves some out. This sample has around 200,000 clones, with 70% to 80% found just once. Sequenced input: PBMCs. All receptors derive from a man aged 40-49 years in good health and CMV-seronegative.

The rearrangement links TRBV5-1 to TRBJ2-7, with a tentative D call TRBD1 (5 bases). This CDR3 is 14 amino acids long. The V end lost 0 bases, the J end lost 5 bases, and 12 bases lay between the germline ends. The germline CDR1 and CDR2 sequences are SGHRS and YFSETQ. CDR3 coding DNA: TGCGCCAGCAGCTTGGCCGGGTGGGGCGACGAGCAGTACTTC. Translated: CASSLAGWGDEQYF.

The chain links TRBV7-9 to TRBJ2-1; TRBD2 agrees at 9 bases. Germline values: CDR1 SEHNR, CDR2 FQNEAQ (reference sequence). V dropped 7 bases and J dropped 2; count of bases not matched to a gene: 6. The CDR3 extends over 15 amino acids. The CDR3 reads CASTPSGRTYNEQFF. CDR3 nucleotide sequence: TGTGCCAGCACCCCAAGCGGGAGGACCTACAATGAGCAGTTCTTC. The entire variable domain, with the rest obtained from reference TRBV7-9 and TRBJ2-1, is as follows: DTGVSQNPRHKITKRGQNVTFRCDPISEHNRLYWYRQTLGQGPEFLTYFQNEAQLEKSRLLSDRFSAERPKGSFSTLEIQRTEQGDSAMYLCASTPSGRTYNEQFFGPGTRLTVL.

The chain couples TRBV5-4 to TRBJ1-3; no clear D. The V gene's germline CDR1 is SGHNT and CDR2 YYREEE (reference sequence). V gave up 0 bases and J gave up 9 bases, with 16 bases separating them. This CDR3 is 15 amino acids long. The CDR3 loop is CASSLGAAVEGTIYF. Here the CDR3 DNA reads TGTGCCAGCAGCTTGGGGGCCGCCGTGGAAGGCACCATATATTTT.